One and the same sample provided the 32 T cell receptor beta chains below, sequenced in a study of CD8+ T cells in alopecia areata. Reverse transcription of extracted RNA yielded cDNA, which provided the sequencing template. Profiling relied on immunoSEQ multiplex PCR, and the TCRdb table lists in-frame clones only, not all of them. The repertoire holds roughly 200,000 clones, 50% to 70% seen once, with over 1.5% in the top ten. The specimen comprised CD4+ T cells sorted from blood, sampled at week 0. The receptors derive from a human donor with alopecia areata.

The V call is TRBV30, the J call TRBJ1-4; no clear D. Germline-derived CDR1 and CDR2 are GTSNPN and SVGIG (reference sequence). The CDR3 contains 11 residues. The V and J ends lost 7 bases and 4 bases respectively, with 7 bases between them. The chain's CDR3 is CASSSNEKLFF. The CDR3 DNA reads TGTGCCTCGTCCAGTAATGAAAAACTGTTTTTT.

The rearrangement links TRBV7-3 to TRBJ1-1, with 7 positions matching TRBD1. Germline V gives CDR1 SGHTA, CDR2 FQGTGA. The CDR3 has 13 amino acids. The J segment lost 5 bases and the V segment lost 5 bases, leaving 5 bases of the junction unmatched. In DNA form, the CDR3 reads TGTGCCAGCAGCCCTGACAGGGAAACTGAAGCTTTCTTT. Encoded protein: CASSPDRETEAFF.

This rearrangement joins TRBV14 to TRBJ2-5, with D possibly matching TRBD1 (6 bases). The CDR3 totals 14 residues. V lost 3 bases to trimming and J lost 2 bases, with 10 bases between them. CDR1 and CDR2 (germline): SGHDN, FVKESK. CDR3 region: CASSQDSRQETQYF. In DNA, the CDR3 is TGTGCCAGCAGCCAGGACAGTCGTCAAGAGACCCAGTACTTC.

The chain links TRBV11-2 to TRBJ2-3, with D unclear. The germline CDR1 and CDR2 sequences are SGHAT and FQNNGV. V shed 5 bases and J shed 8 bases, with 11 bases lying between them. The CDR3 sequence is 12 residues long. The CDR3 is CASSPKPGTQYF. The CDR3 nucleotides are TGTGCCAGCAGCCCTAAACCTGGTACGCAGTATTTT.

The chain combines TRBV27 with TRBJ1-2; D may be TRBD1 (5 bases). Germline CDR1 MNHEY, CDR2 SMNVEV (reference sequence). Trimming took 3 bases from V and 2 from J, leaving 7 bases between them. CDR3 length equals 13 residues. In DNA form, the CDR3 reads TGTGCCAGCAGTTTTGGGGGGAACTATGGCTACACCTTC. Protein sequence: CASSFGGNYGYTF.

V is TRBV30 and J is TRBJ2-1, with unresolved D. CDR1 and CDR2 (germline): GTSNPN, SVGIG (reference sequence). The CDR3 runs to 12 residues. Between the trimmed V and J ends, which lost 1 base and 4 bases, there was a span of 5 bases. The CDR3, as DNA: TGTGCCTGGAGTGGGCAGTACAATGAGCAGTTCTTC. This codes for CAWSGQYNEQFF.

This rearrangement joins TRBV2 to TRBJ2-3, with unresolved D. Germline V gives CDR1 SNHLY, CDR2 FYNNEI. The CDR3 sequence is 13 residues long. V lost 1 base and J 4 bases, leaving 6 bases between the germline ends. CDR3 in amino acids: CASSEEGADTQYF. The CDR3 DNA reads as TGTGCCAGCAGTGAAGAAGGCGCAGATACGCAGTATTTT.

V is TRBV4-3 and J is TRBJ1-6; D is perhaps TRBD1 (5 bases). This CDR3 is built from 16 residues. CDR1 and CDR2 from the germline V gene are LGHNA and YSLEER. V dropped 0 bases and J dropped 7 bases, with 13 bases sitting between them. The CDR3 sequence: CASSQDHEGPNSPLHF. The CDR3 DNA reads TGCGCCAGCAGCCAAGATCATGAGGGGCCAAATTCACCCCTCCACTTT.

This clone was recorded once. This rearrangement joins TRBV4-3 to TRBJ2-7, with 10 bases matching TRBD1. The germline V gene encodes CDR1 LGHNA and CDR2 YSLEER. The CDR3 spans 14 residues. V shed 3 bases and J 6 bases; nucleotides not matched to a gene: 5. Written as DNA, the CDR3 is TGCGCCAGCAGCCAGCGCCGGGACAGGGGCGAGCAGTACTTC. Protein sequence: CASSQRRDRGEQYF.

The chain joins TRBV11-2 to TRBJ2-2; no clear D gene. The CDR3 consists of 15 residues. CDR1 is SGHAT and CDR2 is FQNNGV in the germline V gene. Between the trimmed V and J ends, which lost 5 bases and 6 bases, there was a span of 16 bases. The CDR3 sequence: CASSLGIVYPGELFF. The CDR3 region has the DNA TGTGCCAGCAGCCTCGGCATTGTGTATCCCGGGGAGCTGTTTTTT.

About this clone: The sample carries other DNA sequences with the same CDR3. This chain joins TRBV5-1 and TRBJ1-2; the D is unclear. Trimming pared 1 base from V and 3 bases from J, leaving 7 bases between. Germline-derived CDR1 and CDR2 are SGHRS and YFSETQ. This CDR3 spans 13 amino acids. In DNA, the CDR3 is TGCGCCAGCAGCTTGCGCGGGGACTATGGCTACACCTTC. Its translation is CASSLRGDYGYTF.

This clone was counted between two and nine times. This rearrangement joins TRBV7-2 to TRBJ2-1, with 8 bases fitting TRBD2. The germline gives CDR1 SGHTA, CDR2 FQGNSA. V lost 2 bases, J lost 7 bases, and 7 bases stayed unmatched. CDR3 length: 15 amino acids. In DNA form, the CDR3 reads TGTGCCAGCAGCTTATTGGGACTAGTTGGTAATGAGCAGTTCTTC. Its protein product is CASSLLGLVGNEQFF.

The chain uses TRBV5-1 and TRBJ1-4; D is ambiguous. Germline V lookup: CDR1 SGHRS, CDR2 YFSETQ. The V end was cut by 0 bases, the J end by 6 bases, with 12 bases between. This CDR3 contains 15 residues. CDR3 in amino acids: CASSLVATPDEKLFF. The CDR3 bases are TGCGCCAGCAGCTTGGTTGCGACACCCGATGAAAAACTGTTTTTT.

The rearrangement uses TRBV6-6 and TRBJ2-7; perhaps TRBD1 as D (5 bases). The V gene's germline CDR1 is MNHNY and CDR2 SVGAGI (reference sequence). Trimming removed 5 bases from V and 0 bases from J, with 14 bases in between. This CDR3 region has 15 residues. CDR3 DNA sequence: TGTGCCAGCAGTAGCCATGGGGCGAGCTCCTACGAGCAGTACTTC. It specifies CASSSHGASSYEQYF.

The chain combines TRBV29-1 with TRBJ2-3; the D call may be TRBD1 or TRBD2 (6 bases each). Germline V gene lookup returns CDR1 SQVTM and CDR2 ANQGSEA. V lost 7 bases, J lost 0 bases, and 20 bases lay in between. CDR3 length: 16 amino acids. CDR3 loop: CSARGQPHKSTDTQYF. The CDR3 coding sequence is TGCAGCGCCCGGGGGCAGCCCCACAAAAGCACAGATACGCAGTATTTT.

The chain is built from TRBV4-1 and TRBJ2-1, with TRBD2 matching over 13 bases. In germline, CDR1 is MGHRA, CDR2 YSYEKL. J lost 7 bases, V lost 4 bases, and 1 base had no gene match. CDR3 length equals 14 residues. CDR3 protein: CASSRGLAGNEQFF. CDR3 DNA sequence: TGCGCCAGCAGCCGGGGACTAGCGGGGAATGAGCAGTTCTTC.

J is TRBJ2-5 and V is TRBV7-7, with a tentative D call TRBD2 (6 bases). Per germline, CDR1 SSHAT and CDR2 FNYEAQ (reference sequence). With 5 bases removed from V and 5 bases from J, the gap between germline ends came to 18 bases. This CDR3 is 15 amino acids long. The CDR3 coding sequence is TGTGCCAGCAGCCCCCTCAGGCTAGCGTCGGAGACCCAGTACTTC. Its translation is CASSPLRLASETQYF.

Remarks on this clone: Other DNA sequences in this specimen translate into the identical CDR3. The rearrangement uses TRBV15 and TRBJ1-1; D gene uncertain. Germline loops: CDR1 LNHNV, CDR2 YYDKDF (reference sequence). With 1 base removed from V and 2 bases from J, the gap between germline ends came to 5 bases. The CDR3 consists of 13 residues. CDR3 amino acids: CATSRGPNTEAFF. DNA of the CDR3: TGTGCCACCAGCAGAGGTCCCAACACTGAAGCTTTCTTT. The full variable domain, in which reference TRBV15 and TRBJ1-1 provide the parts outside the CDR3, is DAMVIQNPRYQVTQFGKPVTLSCSQTLNHNVMYWYQQKSSQAPKLLFHYYDKDFNNEADTPDNFQSRRPNTSFCFLDIRSPGLGDTAMYLCATSRGPNTEAFFGQGTRLTVV.

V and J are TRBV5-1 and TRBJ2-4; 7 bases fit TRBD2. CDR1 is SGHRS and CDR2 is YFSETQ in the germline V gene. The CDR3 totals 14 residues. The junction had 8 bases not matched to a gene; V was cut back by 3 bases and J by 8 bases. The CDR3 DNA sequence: TGCGCCAGCAGCTCCCAGACTAGCTGGGACATTCAGTACTTC. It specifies CASSSQTSWDIQYF. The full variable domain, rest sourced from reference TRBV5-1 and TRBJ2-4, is KAGVTQTPRYLIKTRGQQVTLSCSPISGHRSVSWYQQTPGQGLQFLFEYFSETQRNKGNFPGRFSGRQFSNSRSEMNVSTLELGDSALYLCASSSQTSWDIQYFGAGTRLSVL.

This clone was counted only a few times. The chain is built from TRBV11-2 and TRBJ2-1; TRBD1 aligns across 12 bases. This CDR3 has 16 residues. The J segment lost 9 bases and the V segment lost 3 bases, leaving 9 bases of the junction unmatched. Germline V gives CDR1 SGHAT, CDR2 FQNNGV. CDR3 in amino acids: CASSFVGTGGAGEQFF. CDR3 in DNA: TGTGCCAGCAGCTTCGTCGGGACAGGGGGCGCGGGTGAGCAGTTCTTC.

The CDR3 spells CASSQDRQWGQPQHF. In nucleotides, the CDR3 is TGCGCCAGCAGCCAAGACCGCCAGTGGGGGCAGCCCCAGCATTTT. J is TRBJ1-5 and V is TRBV4-3, with a weak D call TRBD1 (5 bases). Trimming stripped 0 bases from V and 7 bases from J, with 13 bases between. The CDR3 has 15 residues. Germline V lookup: CDR1 LGHNA, CDR2 YSLEER.

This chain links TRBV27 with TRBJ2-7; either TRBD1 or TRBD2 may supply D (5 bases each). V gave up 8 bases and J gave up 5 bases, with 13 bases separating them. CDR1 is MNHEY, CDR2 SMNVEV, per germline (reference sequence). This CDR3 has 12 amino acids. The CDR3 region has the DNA TGTGCCAGCTCTGGGACGTACCACGAGCAGTACTTC. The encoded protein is CASSGTYHEQYF.

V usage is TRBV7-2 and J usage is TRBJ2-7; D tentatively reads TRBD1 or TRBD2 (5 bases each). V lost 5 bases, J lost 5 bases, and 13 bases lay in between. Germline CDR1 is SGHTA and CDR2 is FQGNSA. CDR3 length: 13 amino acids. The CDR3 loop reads CASSPFGGNEQYF. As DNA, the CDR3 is TGTGCCAGCAGCCCCTTTGGGGGAAACGAGCAGTACTTC.

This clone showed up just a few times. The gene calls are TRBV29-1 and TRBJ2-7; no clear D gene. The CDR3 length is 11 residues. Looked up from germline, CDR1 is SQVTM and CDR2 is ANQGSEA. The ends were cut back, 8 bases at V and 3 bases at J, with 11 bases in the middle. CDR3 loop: CSIRFGYEQYF. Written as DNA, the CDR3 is TGCAGCATCCGGTTCGGCTACGAGCAGTACTTC.

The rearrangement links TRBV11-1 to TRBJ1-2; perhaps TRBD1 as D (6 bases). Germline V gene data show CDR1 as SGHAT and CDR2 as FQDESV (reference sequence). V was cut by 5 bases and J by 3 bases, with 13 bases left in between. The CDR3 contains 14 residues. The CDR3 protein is CASSLNGGYYGYTF. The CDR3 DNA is TGTGCCAGCAGCCTGAATGGGGGCTACTATGGCTACACCTTC.

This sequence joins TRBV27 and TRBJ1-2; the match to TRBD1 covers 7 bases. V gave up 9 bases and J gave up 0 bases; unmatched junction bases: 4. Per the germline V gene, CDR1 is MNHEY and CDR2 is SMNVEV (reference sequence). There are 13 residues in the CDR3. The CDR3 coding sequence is TGTGCCAGGGGACAGTTAGCTAACTATGGCTACACCTTC. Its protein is CARGQLANYGYTF.

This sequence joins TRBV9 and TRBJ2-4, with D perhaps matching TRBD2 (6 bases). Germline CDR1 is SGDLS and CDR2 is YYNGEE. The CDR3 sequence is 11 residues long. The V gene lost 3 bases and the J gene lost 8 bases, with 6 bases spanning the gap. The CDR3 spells CASSAGDIQYF. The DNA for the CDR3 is TGTGCCAGCAGCGCGGGGGACATTCAGTACTTC.

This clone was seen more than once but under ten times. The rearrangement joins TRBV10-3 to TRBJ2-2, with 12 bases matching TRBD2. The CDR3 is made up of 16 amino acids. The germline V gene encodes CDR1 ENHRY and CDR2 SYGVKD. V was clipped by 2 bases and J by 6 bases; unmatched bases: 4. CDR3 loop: CAISEGLAGSSGELFF. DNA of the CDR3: TGTGCCATCAGTGAGGGACTAGCGGGATCTTCCGGGGAGCTGTTTTTT.

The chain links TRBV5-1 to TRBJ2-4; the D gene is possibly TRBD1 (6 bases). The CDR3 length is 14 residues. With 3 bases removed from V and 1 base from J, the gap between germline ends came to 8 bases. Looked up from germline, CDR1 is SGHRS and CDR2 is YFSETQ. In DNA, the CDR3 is TGCGCCAGCAGCTCTCAGGGGGCCAAAAACATTCAGTACTTC. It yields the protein CASSSQGAKNIQYF.

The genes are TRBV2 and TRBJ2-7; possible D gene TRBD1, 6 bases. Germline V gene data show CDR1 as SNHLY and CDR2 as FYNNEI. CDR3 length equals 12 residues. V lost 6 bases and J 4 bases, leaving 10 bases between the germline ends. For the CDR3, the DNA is TGTGCCAGCAGGCAAAGGGGGTACGAGCAGTACTTC. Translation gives CASRQRGYEQYF.

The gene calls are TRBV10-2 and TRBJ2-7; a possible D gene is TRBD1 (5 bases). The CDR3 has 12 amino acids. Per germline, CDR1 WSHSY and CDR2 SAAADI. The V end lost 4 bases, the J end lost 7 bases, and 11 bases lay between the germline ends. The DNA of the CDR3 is TGCGCCAGCAGTGGGGCAGGGCGGGAGCAGTACTTC. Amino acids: CASSGAGREQYF.

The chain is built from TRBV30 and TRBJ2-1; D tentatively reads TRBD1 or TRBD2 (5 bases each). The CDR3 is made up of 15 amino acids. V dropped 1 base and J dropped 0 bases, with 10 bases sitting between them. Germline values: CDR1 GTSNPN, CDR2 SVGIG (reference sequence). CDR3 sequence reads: CAWSGDRSSYNEQFF. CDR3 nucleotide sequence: TGTGCCTGGAGTGGGGACCGGAGCTCCTACAATGAGCAGTTCTTC.